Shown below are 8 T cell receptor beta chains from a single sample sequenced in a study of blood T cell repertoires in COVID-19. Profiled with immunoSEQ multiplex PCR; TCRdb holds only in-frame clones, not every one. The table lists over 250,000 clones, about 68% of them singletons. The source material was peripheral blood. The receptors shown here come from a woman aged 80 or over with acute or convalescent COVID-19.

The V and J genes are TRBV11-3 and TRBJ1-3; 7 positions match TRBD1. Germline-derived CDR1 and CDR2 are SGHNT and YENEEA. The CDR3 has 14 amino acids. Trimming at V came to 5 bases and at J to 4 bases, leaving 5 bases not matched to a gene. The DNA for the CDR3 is TGTGCCAGCAGCGGCCAGGGACAGGGAAACACCATATATTTT. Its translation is CASSGQGQGNTIYF. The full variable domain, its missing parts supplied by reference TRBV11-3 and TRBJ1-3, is EAGVVQSPRYKIIEKKQPVAFWCNPISGHNTLYWYLQNLGQGPELLIRYENEEAVDDSQLPKDRFSAERLKGVDSTLKIQPAELGDSAVYLCASSGQGQGNTIYFGEGSWLTVV.

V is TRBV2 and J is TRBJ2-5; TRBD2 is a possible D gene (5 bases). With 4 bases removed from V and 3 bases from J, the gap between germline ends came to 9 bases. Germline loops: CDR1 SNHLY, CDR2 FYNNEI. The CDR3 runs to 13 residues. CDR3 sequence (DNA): TGTGCCAGCAGTGGCCGGGAAGAAGAGACCCAGTACTTC. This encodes CASSGREEETQYF.

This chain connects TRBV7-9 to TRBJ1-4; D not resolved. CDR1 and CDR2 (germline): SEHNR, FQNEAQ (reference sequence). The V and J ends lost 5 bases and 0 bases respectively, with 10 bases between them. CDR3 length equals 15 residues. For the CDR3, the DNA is TGTGCCAGCAGCACCCGAGGGTCAACTAATGAAAAACTGTTTTTT. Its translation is CASSTRGSTNEKLFF.

CDR3 loop: CASSFGGGPLNTGELFF. Here the CDR3 DNA reads TGTGCCAGCAGCTTTGGCGGGGGGCCCCTCAACACCGGGGAGCTGTTTTTT. J is TRBJ2-2 and V is TRBV7-2; 8 bases fit TRBD2. Trimming removed 3 bases from V and 2 bases from J; junction bases left unmatched: 8. CDR3 size: 17 residues. Germline V gives CDR1 SGHTA, CDR2 FQGNSA.

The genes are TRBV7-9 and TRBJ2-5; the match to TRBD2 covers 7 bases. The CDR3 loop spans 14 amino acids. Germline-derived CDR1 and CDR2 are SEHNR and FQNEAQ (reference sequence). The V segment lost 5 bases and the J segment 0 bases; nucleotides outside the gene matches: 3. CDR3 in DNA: TGTGCCAGCAGCCTAGGGAGGGACCAAGAGACCCAGTACTTC. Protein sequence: CASSLGRDQETQYF.

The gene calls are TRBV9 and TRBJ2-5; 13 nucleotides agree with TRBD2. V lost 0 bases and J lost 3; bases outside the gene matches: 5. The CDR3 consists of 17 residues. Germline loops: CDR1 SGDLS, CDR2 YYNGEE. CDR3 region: CASSVATSGRAEETQYF. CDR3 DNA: TGTGCCAGCAGCGTAGCTACTAGCGGGAGGGCCGAAGAGACCCAGTACTTC.

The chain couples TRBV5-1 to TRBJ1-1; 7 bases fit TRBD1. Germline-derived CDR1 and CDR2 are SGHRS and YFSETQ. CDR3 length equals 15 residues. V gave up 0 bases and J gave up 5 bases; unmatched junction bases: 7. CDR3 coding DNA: TGCGCCAGCAGCTTGGAACCCGCAGGGGGGACTGAAGCTTTCTTT. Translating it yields CASSLEPAGGTEAFF.

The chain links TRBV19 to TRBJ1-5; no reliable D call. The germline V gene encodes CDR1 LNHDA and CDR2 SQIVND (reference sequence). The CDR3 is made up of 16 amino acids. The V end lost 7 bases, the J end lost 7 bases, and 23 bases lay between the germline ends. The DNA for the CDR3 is TGTGCCAGTACCCCGCGACTCGAAGCCCGAAGGCAGCCCCAGCATTTT. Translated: CASTPRLEARRQPQHF.